This T cell receptor beta chain appears in the sequencing data of a study of blood T cells in healthy people across ages. Study-wide findings and caveats: As naive T cell percentage varied, TCR beta diversity correlated strongly with it.

A J-beta primer mix and a sample-barcoded 5' primer were used in a second PCR of about 7 to 11 cycles. TCRdb independently ran MiXCR on the 5' RACE reads; one entry per CDR3 protein. The sample includes about 1 million distinct CDR3 sequences, under 55% seen only once; the top ten take approximately 17%. There are 15 residues in the CDR3. V shed 6 bases, J shed 1 base, and the junction held 6 bases outside the gene matches. This clonotype has more than one count but fewer than ten. Its antigen is not identified. The sequencing input was blood. The V and J genes are TRBV12-3 or TRBV12-4 and TRBJ2-7, with 10 nucleotides matching TRBD1. The TCR comes from a woman aged 55-69 years in good health. Written as DNA, the CDR3 is TGTGCCAGCAGCGCTCGGGACAGGGGATCCTACGAGCAGTACTTC. Translation gives CASSARDRGSYEQYF.